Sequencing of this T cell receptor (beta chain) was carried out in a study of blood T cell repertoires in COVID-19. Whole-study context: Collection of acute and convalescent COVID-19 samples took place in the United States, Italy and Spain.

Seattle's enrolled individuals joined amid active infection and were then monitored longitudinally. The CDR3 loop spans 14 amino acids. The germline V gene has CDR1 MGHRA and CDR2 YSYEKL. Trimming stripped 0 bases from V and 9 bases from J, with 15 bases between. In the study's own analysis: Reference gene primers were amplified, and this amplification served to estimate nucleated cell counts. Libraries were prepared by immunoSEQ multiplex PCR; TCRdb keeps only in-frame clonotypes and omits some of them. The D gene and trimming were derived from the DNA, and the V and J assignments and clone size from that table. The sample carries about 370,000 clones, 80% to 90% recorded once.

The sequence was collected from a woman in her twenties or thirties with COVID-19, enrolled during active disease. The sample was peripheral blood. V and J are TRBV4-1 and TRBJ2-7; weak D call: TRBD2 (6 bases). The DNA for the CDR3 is TGCGCCAGCAGCCAAGATAGTGAGAGGAGGGGGCAGTACTTC. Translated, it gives CASSQDSERRGQYF.